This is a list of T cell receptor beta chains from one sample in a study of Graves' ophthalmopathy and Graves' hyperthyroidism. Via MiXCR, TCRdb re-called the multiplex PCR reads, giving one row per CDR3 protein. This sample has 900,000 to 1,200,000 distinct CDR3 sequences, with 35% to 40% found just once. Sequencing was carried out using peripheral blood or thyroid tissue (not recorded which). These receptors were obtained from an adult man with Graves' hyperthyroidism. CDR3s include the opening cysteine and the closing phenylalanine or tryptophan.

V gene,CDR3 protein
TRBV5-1,CASSLQGMSTEAFF
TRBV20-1,CSARARDLGFSNQPQHF
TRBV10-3,CAIRATGSYGYTF
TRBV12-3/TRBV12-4,CASSYGMAGERTEAFF
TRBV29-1,CSVDSAGYQETQYF
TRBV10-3,CAISGRGGTSTDTQYF
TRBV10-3,CATRDTGNTIYF
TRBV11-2,CASSLERPSSYEQYF
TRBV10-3,CAISPGGGGSQETQYF
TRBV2,CASRDRDRTSQPQHF
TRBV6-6,CASRSQGTRSGNTIYF
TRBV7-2,CASSLYAGSGDEQFF
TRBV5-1,CASRRGVAGTGELFF
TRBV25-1,CASSEWRVAGELFF
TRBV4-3,CASSQDTGTGYEKLFF
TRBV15,CATSRVRGYEQYF
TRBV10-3,CAIRSGTGGSQREKLFF
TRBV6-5,CASSYDGARYEQYF
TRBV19,CASKGTLGVDYGYTF
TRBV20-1,CSARLGQGFSGANEQYF
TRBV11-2,CASSSGTGGHGELFF
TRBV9,CASSVAGSRQETQYF